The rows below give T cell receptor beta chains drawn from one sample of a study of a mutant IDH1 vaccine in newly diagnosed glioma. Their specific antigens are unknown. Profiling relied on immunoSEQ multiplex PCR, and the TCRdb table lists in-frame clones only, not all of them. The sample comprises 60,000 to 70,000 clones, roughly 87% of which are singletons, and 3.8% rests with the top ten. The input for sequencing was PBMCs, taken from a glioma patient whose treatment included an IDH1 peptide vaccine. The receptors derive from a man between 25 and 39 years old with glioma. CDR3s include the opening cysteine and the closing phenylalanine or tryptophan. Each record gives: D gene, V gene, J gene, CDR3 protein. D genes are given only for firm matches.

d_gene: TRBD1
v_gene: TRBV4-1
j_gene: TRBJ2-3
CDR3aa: CASSPGTGDHTDTQYF

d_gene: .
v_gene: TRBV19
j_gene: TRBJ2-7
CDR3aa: CASSMWEDSYEQYF

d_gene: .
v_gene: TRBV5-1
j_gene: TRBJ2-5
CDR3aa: CASSPGPTEETQYF

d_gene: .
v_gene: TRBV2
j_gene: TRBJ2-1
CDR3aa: CASRDSTSYNEQFF

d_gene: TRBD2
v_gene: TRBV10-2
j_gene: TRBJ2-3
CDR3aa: CASSEFAGTRDSDTQYF

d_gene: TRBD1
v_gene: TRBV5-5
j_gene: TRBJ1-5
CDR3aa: CASSRTGDSNQPQHF

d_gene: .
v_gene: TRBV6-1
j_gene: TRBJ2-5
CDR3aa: CASSEVRATGYEQYF

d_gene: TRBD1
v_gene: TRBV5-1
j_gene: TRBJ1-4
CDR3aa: CASSKQGARSEKLFF

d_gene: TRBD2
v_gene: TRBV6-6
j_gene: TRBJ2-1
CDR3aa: CASSYLAGGEDEQFF

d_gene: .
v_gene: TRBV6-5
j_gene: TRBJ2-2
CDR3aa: CASSYRLNTGELFF